This T cell receptor (beta chain) was observed in a study of molecular identifiers for immune sequencing clone quantification. Study conclusions and caveats: Over 97% of CMV-specific effector molecules, but under 1% of naive ones, were in clones above 20 copies.

This CDR3 has 13 amino acids. The germline V and J ends were trimmed by 6 bases and 0 bases, with 9 bases remaining between them. Germline V gene sequence: CDR1 SEHNR, CDR2 FQNEAQ (reference sequence). TCR libraries were built in bulk with a published protocol and specific TCR primers. TCRdb reanalysed the PCR reads using MiXCR and keeps one entry per CDR3 protein. Of under 800,000 distinct CDR3 sequences in the sample, roughly 23% are singletons; the top ten hold about 0.78%. A few counts support this clonotype. The antigen is not known. CD8+CD4-CCR7+CD45RA+ sorting gave the naive CD8 T cells. Sequences were obtained from naive CD8+ T cells from blood, with Jurkat cell RNA spiked in. This sample's subset: FACS-sorted CD8+CD4-CCR7+CD45RA+ naive T cells. The chain carries TRBV7-9 and TRBJ2-7; D unclear. The receptor comes from a human donor in good health. Some libraries in this study had Jurkat cell RNA spiked in. CDR3 in amino acids: CASRGPPSYEQYF. The CDR3 DNA sequence: TGTGCCAGCAGAGGACCCCCCTCCTACGAGCAGTACTTC.